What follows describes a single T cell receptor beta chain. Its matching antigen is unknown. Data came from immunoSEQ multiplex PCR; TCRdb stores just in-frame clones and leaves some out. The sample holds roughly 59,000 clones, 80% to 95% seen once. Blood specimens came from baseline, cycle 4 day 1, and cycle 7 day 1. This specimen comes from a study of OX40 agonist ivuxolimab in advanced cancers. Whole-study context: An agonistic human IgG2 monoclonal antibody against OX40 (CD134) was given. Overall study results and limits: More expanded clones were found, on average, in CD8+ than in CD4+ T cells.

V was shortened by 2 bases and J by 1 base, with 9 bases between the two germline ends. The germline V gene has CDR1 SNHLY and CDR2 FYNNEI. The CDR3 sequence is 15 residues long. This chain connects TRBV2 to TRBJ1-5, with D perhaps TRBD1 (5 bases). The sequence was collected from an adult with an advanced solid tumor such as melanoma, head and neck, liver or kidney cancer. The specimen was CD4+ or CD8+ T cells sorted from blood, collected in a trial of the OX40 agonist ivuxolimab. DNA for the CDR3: TGTGCCAGCAGTGAATGGGGGGTGAGCAATCAGCCCCAGCATTTT. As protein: CASSEWGVSNQPQHF. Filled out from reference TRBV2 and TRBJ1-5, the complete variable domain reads EPEVTQTPSHQVTQMGQEVILRCVPISNHLYFYWYRQILGQKVEFLVSFYNNEISEKSEIFDDQFSVERPDGSNFTLKIRSTKLEDSAMYFCASSEWGVSNQPQHFGDGTRLSIL.